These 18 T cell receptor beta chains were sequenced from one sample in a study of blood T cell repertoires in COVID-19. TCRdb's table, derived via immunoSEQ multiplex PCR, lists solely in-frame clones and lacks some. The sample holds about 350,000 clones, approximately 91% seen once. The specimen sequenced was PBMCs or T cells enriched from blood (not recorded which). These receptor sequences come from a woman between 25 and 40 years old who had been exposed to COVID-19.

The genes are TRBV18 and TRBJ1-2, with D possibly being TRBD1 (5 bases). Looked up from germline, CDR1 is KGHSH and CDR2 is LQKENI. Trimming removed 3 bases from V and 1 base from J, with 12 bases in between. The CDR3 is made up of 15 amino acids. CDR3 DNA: TGTGCCAGCTCACCGAACCAGGGTGGTAACTATGGCTACACCTTC. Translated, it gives CASSPNQGGNYGYTF.

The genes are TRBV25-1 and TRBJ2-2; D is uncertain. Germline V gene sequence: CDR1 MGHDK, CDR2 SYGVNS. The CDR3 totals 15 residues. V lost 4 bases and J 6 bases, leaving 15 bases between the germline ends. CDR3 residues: CASSGTTVLAGELFF. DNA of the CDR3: TGTGCCAGCAGTGGCACTACCGTTTTGGCCGGGGAGCTGTTTTTT.

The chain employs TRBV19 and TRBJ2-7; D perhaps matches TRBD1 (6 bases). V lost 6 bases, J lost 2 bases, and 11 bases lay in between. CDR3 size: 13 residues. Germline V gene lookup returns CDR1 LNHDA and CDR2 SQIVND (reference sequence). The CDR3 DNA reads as TGTGCCAGTAGGCCGTGGGACACCTACGAGCAGTACTTC. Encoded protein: CASRPWDTYEQYF.

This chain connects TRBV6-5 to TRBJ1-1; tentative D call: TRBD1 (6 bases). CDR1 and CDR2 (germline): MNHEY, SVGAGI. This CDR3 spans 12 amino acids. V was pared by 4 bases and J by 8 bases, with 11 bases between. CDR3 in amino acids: CASSWGHAEAFF. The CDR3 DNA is TGTGCCAGCAGTTGGGGGCATGCCGAAGCTTTCTTT.

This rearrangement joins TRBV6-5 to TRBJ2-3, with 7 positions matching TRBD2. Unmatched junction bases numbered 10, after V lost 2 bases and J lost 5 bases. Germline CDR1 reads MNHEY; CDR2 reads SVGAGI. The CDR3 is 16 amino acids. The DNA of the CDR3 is TGTGCCAGCAGTTACGCTCTAGCGGAACTGGGAGATACGCAGTATTTT. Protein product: CASSYALAELGDTQYF.

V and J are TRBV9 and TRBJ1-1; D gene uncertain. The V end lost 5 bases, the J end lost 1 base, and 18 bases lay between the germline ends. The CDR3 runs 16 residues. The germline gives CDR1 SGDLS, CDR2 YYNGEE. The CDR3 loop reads CASSRGLQSSNTEAFF. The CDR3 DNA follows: TGTGCCAGCAGTCGGGGTCTACAGAGCTCGAACACTGAAGCTTTCTTT. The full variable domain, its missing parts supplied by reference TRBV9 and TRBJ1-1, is DSGVTQTPKHLITATGQRVTLRCSPRSGDLSVYWYQQSLDQGLQFLIQYYNGEERAKGNILERFSAQQFPDLHSELNLSSLELGDSALYFCASSRGLQSSNTEAFFGQGTRLTVV.

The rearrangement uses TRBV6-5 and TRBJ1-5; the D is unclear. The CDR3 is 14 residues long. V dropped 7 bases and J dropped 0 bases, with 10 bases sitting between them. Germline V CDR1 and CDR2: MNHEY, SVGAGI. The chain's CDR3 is CASTVGDSNQPQHF. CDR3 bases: TGTGCCAGCACGGTAGGAGATAGCAATCAGCCCCAGCATTTT.

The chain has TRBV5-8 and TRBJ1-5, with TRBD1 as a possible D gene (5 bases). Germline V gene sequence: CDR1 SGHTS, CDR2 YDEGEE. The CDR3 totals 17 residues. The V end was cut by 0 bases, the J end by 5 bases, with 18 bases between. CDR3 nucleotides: TGTGCCAGCAGCTTGGTGAGCGGGACCCTCCCCGATCAGCCCCAGCATTTT. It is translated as CASSLVSGTLPDQPQHF.

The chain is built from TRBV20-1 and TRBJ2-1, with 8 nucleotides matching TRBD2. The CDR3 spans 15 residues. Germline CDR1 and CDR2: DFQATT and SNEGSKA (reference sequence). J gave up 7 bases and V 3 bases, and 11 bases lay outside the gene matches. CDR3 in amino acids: CSASLPGLETNEQFF. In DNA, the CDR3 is TGCAGTGCTAGTCTACCGGGACTAGAGACTAATGAGCAGTTCTTC.

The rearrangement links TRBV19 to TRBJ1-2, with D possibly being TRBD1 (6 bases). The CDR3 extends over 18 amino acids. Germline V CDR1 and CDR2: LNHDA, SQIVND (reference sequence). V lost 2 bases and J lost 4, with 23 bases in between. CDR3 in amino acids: CASSIWTDLSRSGYGYTF. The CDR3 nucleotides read TGTGCCAGTAGTATATGGACAGATCTATCCCGGTCCGGCTATGGCTACACCTTC. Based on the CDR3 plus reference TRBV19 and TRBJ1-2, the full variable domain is DGGITQSPKYLFRKEGQNVTLSCEQNLNHDAMYWYRQDPGQGLRLIYYSQIVNDFQKGDIAEGYSVSREKKESFPLTVTSAQKNPTAFYLCASSIWTDLSRSGYGYTFGSGTRLTVV.

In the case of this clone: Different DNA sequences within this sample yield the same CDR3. The CDR3 protein is CASSFSPGQGNLLNSPLHF. DNA for the CDR3: TGTGCCAGCAGTTTCAGTCCGGGACAGGGGAACCTCCTTAATTCACCCCTCCACTTT. The V call is TRBV28, the J call TRBJ1-6; 10 nucleotides line up with TRBD1. Germline trimming cut 3 bases from V and 6 bases from J; bases unmatched to any gene: 14. Per the germline V gene, CDR1 is MDHEN and CDR2 is SYDVKM. CDR3 length equals 19 residues. Drawing the rest from reference TRBV28 and TRBJ1-6, the complete variable domain is DVKVTQSSRYLVKRTGEKVFLECVQDMDHENMFWYRQDPGLGLRLIYFSYDVKMKEKGDIPEGYSVSREKKERFSLILESASTNQTSMYLCASSFSPGQGNLLNSPLHFGNGTRLTVT.

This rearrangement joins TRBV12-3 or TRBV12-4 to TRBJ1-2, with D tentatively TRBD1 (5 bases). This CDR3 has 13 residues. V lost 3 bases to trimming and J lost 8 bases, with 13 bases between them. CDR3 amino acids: CASSFGREGGYTF. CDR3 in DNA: TGTGCCAGCAGTTTTGGCAGGGAAGGCGGCTACACCTTC.

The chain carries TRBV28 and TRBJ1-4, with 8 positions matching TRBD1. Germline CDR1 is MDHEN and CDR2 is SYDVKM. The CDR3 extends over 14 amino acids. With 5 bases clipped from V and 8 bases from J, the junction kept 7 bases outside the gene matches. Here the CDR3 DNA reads TGTGCCAGCAGTCAGGGGGCGGGGAAGGAAAAACTGTTTTTT. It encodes CASSQGAGKEKLFF.

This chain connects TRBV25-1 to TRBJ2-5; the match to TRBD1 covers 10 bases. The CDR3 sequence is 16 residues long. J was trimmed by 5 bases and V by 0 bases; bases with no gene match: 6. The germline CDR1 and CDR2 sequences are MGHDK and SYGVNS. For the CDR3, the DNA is TGTGCCAGCAGTGAATACGGACAGGGGGTCAGGGAGACCCAGTACTTC. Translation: CASSEYGQGVRETQYF.

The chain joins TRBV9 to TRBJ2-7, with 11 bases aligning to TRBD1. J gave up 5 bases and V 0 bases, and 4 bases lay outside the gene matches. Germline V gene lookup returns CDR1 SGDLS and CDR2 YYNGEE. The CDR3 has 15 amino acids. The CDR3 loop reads CASSVVGTGGDEQYF. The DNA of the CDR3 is TGTGCCAGCAGCGTAGTCGGGACAGGGGGGGACGAGCAGTACTTC.

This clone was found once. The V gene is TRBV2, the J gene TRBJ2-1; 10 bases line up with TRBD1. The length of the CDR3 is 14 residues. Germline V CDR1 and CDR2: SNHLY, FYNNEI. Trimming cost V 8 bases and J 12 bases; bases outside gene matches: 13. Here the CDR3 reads CASDDDRGPNGQFF. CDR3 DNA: TGTGCCAGCGATGATGACAGGGGGCCGAACGGGCAGTTCTTC.

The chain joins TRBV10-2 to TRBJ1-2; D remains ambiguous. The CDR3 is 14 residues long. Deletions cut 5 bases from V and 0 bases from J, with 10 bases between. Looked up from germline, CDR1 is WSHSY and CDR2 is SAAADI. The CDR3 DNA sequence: TGCGCCAGCAGTCCACAGCAGGCTAACTATGGCTACACCTTC. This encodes CASSPQQANYGYTF.

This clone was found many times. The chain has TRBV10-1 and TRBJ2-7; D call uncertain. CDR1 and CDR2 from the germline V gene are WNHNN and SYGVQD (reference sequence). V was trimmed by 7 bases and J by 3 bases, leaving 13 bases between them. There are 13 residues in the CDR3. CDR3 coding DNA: TGCGCCAGCATGGTTACCAGATACTACGAGCAGTACTTC. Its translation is CASMVTRYYEQYF.